This record looks at one TCR beta chain sequence and its context. The data originate from a study of blood T cell repertoires in COVID-19. At the level of the study: Acute and convalescent COVID-19 specimens originated in the United States, Italy and Spain. From T cells, B-cell-depleted T cells, or PBMCs came the material, which was cDNA or gDNA.

The CDR3 is 15 residues long. With V trimmed by 9 bases and J by 6 bases, 12 bases remained unmatched. As originally analysed: From reference gene primer amplification, estimates of nucleated cell counts were derived. Some clones are missing from TCRdb's copy, which holds only in-frame ones; the method was immunoSEQ multiplex PCR. V, J and clone size are those of that table, while D and trimming were read from the DNA. The table lists 200,000 to 250,000 clones, around four fifths of them singletons, with just under 20% in the top ten. The V gene is TRBV6-7, the J gene TRBJ2-3, with 10 bases matching TRBD2. TRBV6-7 is filed as an ORF, its function uncertain. The sample was peripheral blood. This clonotype originated in a man in his thirties or forties with active or convalescent COVID-19. CDR3 sequence reads: CARPAGGGHSDTQYF. DNA of the CDR3: TGTGCCAGACCAGCGGGGGGGGGCCATTCTGATACGCAGTATTTT.